This T cell receptor (beta chain) was found in a study of blood T cell repertoires in COVID-19. On the study more broadly: The United States, Italy and Spain were the sources of the acute and convalescent COVID-19 samples. In each case, the material was cDNA or gDNA derived from T cells, B-cell-depleted T cells, or PBMCs.

After removal of 4 bases from V and 1 base from J, the junction contained 3 bases not matched to a gene. The CDR3 extends over 16 amino acids. Germline loops: CDR1 SGHNT, CDR2 YYREEE (reference sequence). Original methodology: Reference gene primer amplification gave estimated nucleated cell counts. TCRdb's copy holds only in-frame clones and misses some; the assay was immunoSEQ multiplex PCR. The V and J calls and clone size were taken over from that table, and D and trimming were inferred from the DNA. The table lists some 91,000 clones, around nine tenths of them singletons, with 1.5% to 2% in the top ten.

The receptor was isolated from a man aged 60 to 75 with acute or convalescent COVID-19. The chain links TRBV5-4 to TRBJ2-3; 13 bases agree with TRBD2. Source material: peripheral blood. The CDR3 spells CASSTGLAGGTDTQYF. In DNA form, the CDR3 reads TGTGCCAGCAGCACCGGACTAGCGGGGGGCACAGATACGCAGTATTTT.